This T cell receptor beta chain was documented in a study of T cells in Graves' hyperthyroidism and ophthalmopathy. Overall study findings and caveats: Blood also carried most thyroid clonotypes expanded above 0.001.

Amplification of TCR beta CDR3 regions was performed using RNA transcripts as template. In the first-round RT-PCR of the TCR CDR3, the HTBI primer set was used. Each CDR3 protein gets one entry after TCRdb re-called the multiplex PCR reads with MiXCR. The table lists 250,000 to 300,000 distinct CDR3 sequences, approximately 18% of them singletons, with approximately 35% in the top ten. The CDR3 consists of 15 residues. Germline V gene sequence: CDR1 SGDLS, CDR2 YYNGEE. V lost 3 bases and J lost 5; bases outside the gene matches: 4. This clonotype turned up a few times. What it binds is not known. Not enrolled were patients with uncontrolled infection, other autoimmune disease, pregnancy or lactation. On the basis of clinical symptoms, serum thyroxine and TRAb, thyroid ultrasound and orbital computed tomography, diagnoses were made. Source material for PBMCs was around 10 ml fresh peripheral blood.

The chain couples TRBV9 to TRBJ2-1; 11 bases align to TRBD2. The specimen sequenced was blood. The receptor was isolated from a man aged 50 or older with Graves' ophthalmopathy. DNA of the CDR3: TGTGCCAGCAGCGCTAGCGGGAGGAGTGACAATGAGCAGTTCTTC. This codes for CASSASGRSDNEQFF.